These 25 T cell receptor beta chains share one sample of origin, sequenced in a study of shared clonotypes between healthy human individuals. Naive CD8 populations comprised CD45RO-negative cells positively selected for CCR7, excluding terminally differentiated effector memory CD45RA+ cells. Only in-frame clones appear in the TCRdb table, and some are missing; sequencing was by immunoSEQ multiplex PCR. The sample lists about 680,000 clones; around 92% were seen once. The sequenced sample was naive CD8+ T cells sorted from blood. These receptors were taken from a young man in good health.

V and J are TRBV2 and TRBJ2-7; TRBD1 matches 7 bases. In germline, CDR1 is SNHLY, CDR2 FYNNEI. The trim removed 10 bases at V and 4 bases at J, leaving 13 bases unmatched. The CDR3 loop spans 14 amino acids. The CDR3 reads CATSLTGMVYEQYF. CDR3 bases: TGTGCCACCAGCCTGACAGGGATGGTTTACGAGCAGTACTTC.

The chain's CDR3 is CASRSTSGLAGSWTGELFF. The CDR3 DNA is TGTGCCAGCAGGTCTACTTCGGGACTAGCGGGTTCGTGGACCGGGGAGCTGTTTTTT. The genes are TRBV7-9 and TRBJ2-2, with 12 bases matching TRBD2. The CDR3 runs to 19 residues. With 6 bases clipped from V and 5 bases from J, the junction kept 16 bases outside the gene matches. Germline CDR1 and CDR2: SEHNR and FQNEAQ (reference sequence).

This sequence joins TRBV7-9 and TRBJ2-2, with D possibly TRBD2 on 5 matching bases. Between the trimmed V and J ends, which lost 2 bases and 3 bases, there was a span of 13 bases. CDR3 size: 16 residues. Per the germline V gene, CDR1 is SEHNR and CDR2 is FQNEAQ (reference sequence). CDR3 DNA: TGTGCCAGCAGCTTAATCGGGGAGTGGTACACCGGGGAGCTGTTTTTT. This gives the protein CASSLIGEWYTGELFF.

The rearrangement uses TRBV4-1 and TRBJ2-7, with TRBD1 identical over 8 bases. The CDR3 is 15 residues long. Germline lookup yields CDR1 MGHRA and CDR2 YSYEKL. V was clipped by 4 bases and J by 0 bases; unmatched bases: 5. CDR3 bases: TGCGCCAGCAGCCCCGGGACAGGTTTCTCCTACGAGCAGTACTTC. Translated, it gives CASSPGTGFSYEQYF.

This chain uses TRBV10-3 with TRBJ2-7, with D possibly being TRBD2 (6 bases). The CDR3 runs to 16 residues. Germline-derived CDR1 and CDR2 are ENHRY and SYGVKD. V lost 0 bases and J lost 2, with 14 bases in between. In nucleotides, the CDR3 is TGTGCCATCAGTGAGTCTGCGGGACTCCCCGCCTACGAGCAGTACTTC. Protein: CAISESAGLPAYEQYF.

V is TRBV11-2 and J is TRBJ2-7; TRBD1 might be the D (6 bases). The germline V and J ends were trimmed by 1 base and 3 bases, with 16 bases remaining between them. The CDR3 runs 16 residues. Germline assignment: CDR1 SGHAT and CDR2 FQNNGV. CDR3 in amino acids: CASSLVHGGGGYEQYF. The CDR3 DNA reads TGTGCCAGCAGCTTAGTTCATGGTGGGGGCGGCTACGAGCAGTACTTC.

This rearrangement joins TRBV11-2 to TRBJ1-3; 7 nucleotides match TRBD1. Trimming cost V 5 bases and J 0 bases; bases outside gene matches: 7. This CDR3 contains 16 residues. The germline V gene has CDR1 SGHAT and CDR2 FQNNGV. The CDR3 loop reads CASSTGDLSSGNTIYF. In DNA form, the CDR3 reads TGTGCCAGCAGCACAGGGGACCTGAGCTCTGGAAACACCATATATTTT.

The chain's CDR3 is CASRAAGGETQYF. CDR3 DNA: TGTGCCAGCAGAGCGGCGGGCGGGGAGACCCAGTACTTC. The V and J genes are TRBV7-8 and TRBJ2-5, with a possible D match to TRBD2 (5 bases). The germline CDR1 and CDR2 sequences are SGHVS and FQNEAQ. V dropped 6 bases and J dropped 5 bases, with 13 bases sitting between them. The CDR3 length is 13 residues.

J is TRBJ2-3 and V is TRBV11-2, with 7 bases aligning to TRBD2. V trimming: 1 base; J trimming: 2 bases; junction bases outside the gene matches: 9. Germline-derived CDR1 and CDR2 are SGHAT and FQNNGV. The CDR3 extends over 17 amino acids. CDR3 residues: CASSLGKSGALTDTQYF. Here the CDR3 DNA reads TGTGCCAGCAGCTTAGGGAAGAGCGGGGCTCTCACAGATACGCAGTATTTT. The full variable domain, rest sourced from reference TRBV11-2 and TRBJ2-3, is EAGVAQSPRYKIIEKRQSVAFWCNPISGHATLYWYQQILGQGPKLLIQFQNNGVVDDSQLPKDRFSAERLKGVDSTLKIQPAKLEDSAVYLCASSLGKSGALTDTQYFGPGTRLTVL.

This clone showed up just once. The chain is built from TRBV7-2 and TRBJ2-7; possibly TRBD2 for D (6 bases). Germline values: CDR1 SGHTA, CDR2 FQGNSA. V shed 3 bases and J shed 0 bases, with 18 bases lying between them. The CDR3 is 17 residues long. In DNA, the CDR3 is TGTGCCAGCAGCTTCTCATTAGGCGGGAAAATCTCCTACGAGCAGTACTTC. It specifies CASSFSLGGKISYEQYF.

The chain has TRBV19 and TRBJ2-3; D may be TRBD1 (5 bases). The CDR3 covers 15 residues. CDR1 is LNHDA, CDR2 SQIVND, per germline (reference sequence). The V gene lost 1 base and the J gene lost 3 bases, with 11 bases spanning the gap. CDR3 in DNA: TGTGCCAGTAGTATAGGAGACAGAAAAACAGATACGCAGTATTTT. Residues: CASSIGDRKTDTQYF.

This chain connects TRBV16 to TRBJ2-7; D is undetermined. The CDR3 length is 13 residues. Germline V gene data show CDR1 as KGHSY and CDR2 as FQNENV. The germline V and J ends were trimmed by 0 bases and 6 bases, with 9 bases remaining between them. CDR3 amino acids: CASSQSVGSEQYF. The CDR3 bases are TGTGCCAGCAGCCAATCGGTGGGATCCGAGCAGTACTTC.

The rearrangement joins TRBV29-1 to TRBJ2-3, with 8 bases aligning to TRBD2. This CDR3 is built from 15 residues. Germline CDR1 and CDR2: SQVTM and ANQGSEA. With 4 bases clipped from V and 0 bases from J, the junction kept 6 bases outside the gene matches. This chain's CDR3 is CSVVAVAGSTDTQYF. The CDR3 bases are TGCAGCGTTGTCGCGGTAGCGGGGAGCACAGATACGCAGTATTTT.

J is TRBJ2-7 and V is TRBV28, with 9 bases lining up with TRBD1. This CDR3 is 14 amino acids long. V trimming: 5 bases; J trimming: 1 base; junction bases outside the gene matches: 3. Germline CDR1 MDHEN, CDR2 SYDVKM. CDR3 nucleotides: TGTGCCAGCAGTCCGACAGGGGGGTCCTACGAGCAGTACTTC. It is translated as CASSPTGGSYEQYF.

This rearrangement joins TRBV5-6 to TRBJ2-3; D remains ambiguous. Between the trimmed V and J ends, which lost 4 bases and 6 bases, there was a span of 9 bases. This CDR3 comprises 12 residues. Germline values: CDR1 SGHDT, CDR2 YYEEEE. The chain's CDR3 is CASSNVGDTQYF. The CDR3 coding sequence is TGTGCCAGCAGCAATGTTGGGGATACGCAGTATTTT. Looking up the rest from reference TRBV5-6 and TRBJ2-3 gives the full variable domain: DAGVTQSPTHLIKTRGQQVTLRCSPKSGHDTVSWYQQALGQGPQFIFQYYEEEERQRGNFPDRFSGHQFPNYSSELNVNALLLGDSALYLCASSNVGDTQYFGPGTRLTVL.

The rearrangement uses TRBV7-9 and TRBJ2-5; D is uncertain. This CDR3 has 14 residues. The germline CDR1 and CDR2 sequences are SEHNR and FQNEAQ (reference sequence). V was shortened by 5 bases and J by 2 bases, with 12 bases between the two germline ends. For the CDR3, the DNA is TGTGCCAGCAGCCTCGGACCGATACAAGAGACCCAGTACTTC. This encodes CASSLGPIQETQYF.

The chain employs TRBV9 and TRBJ2-1; 8 positions match TRBD2. J gave up 12 bases and V 3 bases, and 14 bases lay outside the gene matches. CDR1 SGDLS and CDR2 YYNGEE come from the germline V gene. The CDR3 consists of 15 residues. The CDR3 DNA sequence: TGTGCCAGCAGCGGCAGCGGGAGAGACAATGAGTGGCAGTTCTTC. This encodes CASSGSGRDNEWQFF.

The CDR3 DNA is TGTGCCACACTCTCTAGCTCTGGGGCCAACGTCCTGACTTTC. Amino acids: CATLSSSGANVLTF. V is TRBV10-3 and J is TRBJ2-6; no definite D call. Per the germline V gene, CDR1 is ENHRY and CDR2 is SYGVKD. The CDR3 has 14 amino acids. Between the trimmed V and J ends, which lost 10 bases and 0 bases, there was a span of 10 bases.

This chain connects TRBV10-2 to TRBJ2-3; 12 bases agree with TRBD2. The length of the CDR3 is 14 residues. Germline CDR1 and CDR2: WSHSY and SAAADI. V shed 10 bases and J 2 bases; nucleotides not matched to a gene: 4. CDR3 in amino acids: CATGLAGPTDTQYF. CDR3 sequence (DNA): TGCGCCACCGGACTAGCGGGACCCACAGATACGCAGTATTTT.

J is TRBJ2-5 and V is TRBV12-5; D gene ambiguous. CDR3 size: 13 residues. V dropped 7 bases and J dropped 6 bases, with 15 bases sitting between them. The germline CDR1 and CDR2 sequences are LGHNT and FRNRAP. CDR3 nucleotide sequence: TGTGCTAGTGCCGGCCATCCTCGGCAGACCCAGTACTTC. It yields the protein CASAGHPRQTQYF.

The CDR3 here is CASSLEYEQYF. In nucleotides, the CDR3 is TGTGCCAGCAGCTTAGAGTACGAGCAGTACTTC. The J gene is TRBJ2-7, the V gene TRBV13; the D is unclear. CDR3 length: 11 residues. V shed 1 base and J shed 4 bases, with 2 bases lying between them. In germline, CDR1 is PRHDT, CDR2 FYEKMQ (reference sequence).

The V call is TRBV27, the J call TRBJ2-2; the match to TRBD2 covers 7 bases. The CDR3 length is 14 residues. Germline trimming cut 6 bases from V and 6 bases from J; bases unmatched to any gene: 7. Germline V gene lookup returns CDR1 MNHEY and CDR2 SMNVEV (reference sequence). CDR3 protein: CASRPGRVPGELFF. CDR3 nucleotide sequence: TGTGCCAGCAGACCGGGGAGGGTGCCCGGGGAGCTGTTTTTT.

This clone was counted once. The V call is TRBV6-6, the J call TRBJ1-5; 7 nucleotides align to TRBD1. The CDR3 is 15 amino acids. V lost 5 bases, J lost 2 bases, and 6 bases stayed unmatched. Germline-derived CDR1 and CDR2 are MNHNY and SVGAGI (reference sequence). This chain's CDR3 is CASSPQGVGNQPQHF. CDR3 in DNA: TGTGCCAGCAGTCCGCAGGGGGTTGGCAATCAGCCCCAGCATTTT.

This chain uses TRBV6-5 with TRBJ2-2; 7 bases fit TRBD2. J lost 6 bases, V lost 0 bases, and 4 bases had no gene match. Germline CDR1 reads MNHEY; CDR2 reads SVGAGI. This CDR3 region has 15 residues. Here the CDR3 DNA reads TGTGCCAGCAGTTACTCGTCGACTAGCTCCGGGGAGCTGTTTTTT. Translation: CASSYSSTSSGELFF.

The chain has TRBV6-1 and TRBJ1-1, with a tentative D call TRBD1 (6 bases). Germline lookup yields CDR1 MNHNS and CDR2 SASEGT. The CDR3 spans 14 residues. V was clipped by 5 bases and J by 0 bases, with 10 bases between them. The CDR3, as DNA: TGTGCCAGCAGTACTTGGGGGCTGAACACTGAAGCTTTCTTT. Its protein product is CASSTWGLNTEAFF.